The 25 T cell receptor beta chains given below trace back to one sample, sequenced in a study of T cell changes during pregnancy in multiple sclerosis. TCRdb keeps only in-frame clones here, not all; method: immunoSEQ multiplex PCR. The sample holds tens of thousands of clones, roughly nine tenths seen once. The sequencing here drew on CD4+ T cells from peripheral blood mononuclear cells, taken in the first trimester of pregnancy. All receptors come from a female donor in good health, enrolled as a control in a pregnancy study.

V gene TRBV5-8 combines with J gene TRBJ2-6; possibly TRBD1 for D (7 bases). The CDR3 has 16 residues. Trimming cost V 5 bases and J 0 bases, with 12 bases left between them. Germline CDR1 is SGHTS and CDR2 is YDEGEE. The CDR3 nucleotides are TGTGCCAGCAGTCCAGGGGGGTTCTCTGGGGCCAACGTCCTGACTTTC. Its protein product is CASSPGGFSGANVLTF.

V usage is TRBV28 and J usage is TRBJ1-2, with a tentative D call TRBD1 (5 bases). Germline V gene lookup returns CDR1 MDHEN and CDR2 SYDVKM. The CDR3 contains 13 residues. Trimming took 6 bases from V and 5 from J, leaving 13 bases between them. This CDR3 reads CASRAGQYYGYTF. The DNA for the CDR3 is TGTGCCAGCAGGGCGGGGCAATATTATGGCTACACCTTC.

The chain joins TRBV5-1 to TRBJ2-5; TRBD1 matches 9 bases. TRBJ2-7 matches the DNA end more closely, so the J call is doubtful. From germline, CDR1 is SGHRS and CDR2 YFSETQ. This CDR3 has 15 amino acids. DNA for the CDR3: TGCGCCAGCAGCTTGATGGGACAGGGTCACCACGAGCAGTACTTC. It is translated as CASSLMGQGHHEQYF.

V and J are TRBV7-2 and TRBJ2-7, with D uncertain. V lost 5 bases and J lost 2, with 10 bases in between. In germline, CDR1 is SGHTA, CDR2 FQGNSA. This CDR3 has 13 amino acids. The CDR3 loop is CASSPRLAYEQYF. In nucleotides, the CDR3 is TGTGCCAGCAGCCCCCGACTGGCCTACGAGCAGTACTTC.

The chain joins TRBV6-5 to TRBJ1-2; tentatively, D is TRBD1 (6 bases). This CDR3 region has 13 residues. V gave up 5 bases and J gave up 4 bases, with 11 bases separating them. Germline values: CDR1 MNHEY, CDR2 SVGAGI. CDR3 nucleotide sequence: TGTGCCAGCAGTACTGACAGGCGCTATGGCTACACCTTC. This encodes CASSTDRRYGYTF.

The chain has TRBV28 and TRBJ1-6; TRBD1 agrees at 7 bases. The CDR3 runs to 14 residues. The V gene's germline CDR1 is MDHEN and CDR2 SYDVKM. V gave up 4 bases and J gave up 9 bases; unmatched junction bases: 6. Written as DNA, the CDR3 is TGTGCCAGCAGTTGGTCAGGGGGGAGTTCACCCCTCCACTTT. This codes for CASSWSGGSSPLHF.

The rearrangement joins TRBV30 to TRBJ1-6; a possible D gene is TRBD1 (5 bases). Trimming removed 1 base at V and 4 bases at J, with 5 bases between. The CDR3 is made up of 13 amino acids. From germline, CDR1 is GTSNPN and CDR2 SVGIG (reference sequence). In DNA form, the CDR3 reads TGTGCCTGGAGTGGACAGTATAATTCACCCCTCCACTTT. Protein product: CAWSGQYNSPLHF.

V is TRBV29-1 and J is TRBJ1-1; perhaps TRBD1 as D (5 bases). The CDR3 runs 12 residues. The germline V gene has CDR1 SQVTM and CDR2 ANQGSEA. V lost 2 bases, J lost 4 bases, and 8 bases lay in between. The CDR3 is CSVEWGGTEAFF. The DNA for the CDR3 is TGCAGCGTTGAATGGGGGGGCACTGAAGCTTTCTTT.

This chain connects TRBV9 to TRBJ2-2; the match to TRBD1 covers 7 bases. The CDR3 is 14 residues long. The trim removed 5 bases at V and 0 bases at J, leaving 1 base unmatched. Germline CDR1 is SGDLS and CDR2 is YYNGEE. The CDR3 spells CASSGQANTGELFF. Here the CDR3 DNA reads TGTGCCAGCAGTGGACAGGCGAACACCGGGGAGCTGTTTTTT.

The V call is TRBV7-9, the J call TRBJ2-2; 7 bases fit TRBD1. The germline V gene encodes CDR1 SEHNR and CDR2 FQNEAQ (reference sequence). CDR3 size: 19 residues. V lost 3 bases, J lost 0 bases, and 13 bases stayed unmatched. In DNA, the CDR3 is TGTGCCAGCAGCTTGAAGCTGGTTTCGGGACAGACGAACACCGGGGAGCTGTTTTTT. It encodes CASSLKLVSGQTNTGELFF.

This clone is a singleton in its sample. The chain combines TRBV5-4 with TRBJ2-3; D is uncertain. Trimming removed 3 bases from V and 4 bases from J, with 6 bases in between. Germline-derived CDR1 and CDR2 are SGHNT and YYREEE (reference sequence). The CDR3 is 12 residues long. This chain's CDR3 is CASSSYSDTQYF. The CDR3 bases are TGTGCCAGCAGCTCTTACTCAGATACGCAGTATTTT.

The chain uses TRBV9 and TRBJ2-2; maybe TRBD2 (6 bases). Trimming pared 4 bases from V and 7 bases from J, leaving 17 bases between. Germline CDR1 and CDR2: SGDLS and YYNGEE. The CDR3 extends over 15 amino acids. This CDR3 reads CASSPRTGVNGELFF. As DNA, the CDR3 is TGTGCCAGCAGCCCTCGAACGGGGGTTAACGGGGAGCTGTTTTTT.

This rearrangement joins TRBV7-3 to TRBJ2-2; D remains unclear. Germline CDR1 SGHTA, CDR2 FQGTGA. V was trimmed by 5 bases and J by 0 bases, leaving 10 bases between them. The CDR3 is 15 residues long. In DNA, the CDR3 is TGTGCCAGCAGCCCAAAGACACCGAACACCGGGGAGCTGTTTTTT. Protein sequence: CASSPKTPNTGELFF. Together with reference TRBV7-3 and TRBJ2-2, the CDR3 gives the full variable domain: GAGVSQTPSNKVTEKGKYVELRCDPISGHTALYWYRQSLGQGPEFLIYFQGTGAADDSGLPNDRFFAVRPEGSVSTLKIQRTERGDSAVYLCASSPKTPNTGELFFGEGSRLTVL.

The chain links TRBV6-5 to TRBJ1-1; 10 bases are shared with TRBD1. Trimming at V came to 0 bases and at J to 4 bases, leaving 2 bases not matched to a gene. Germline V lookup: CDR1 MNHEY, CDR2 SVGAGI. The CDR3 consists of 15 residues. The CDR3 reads CASSYSRTGGTEAFF. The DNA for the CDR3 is TGTGCCAGCAGTTACTCTAGGACAGGGGGCACTGAAGCTTTCTTT.

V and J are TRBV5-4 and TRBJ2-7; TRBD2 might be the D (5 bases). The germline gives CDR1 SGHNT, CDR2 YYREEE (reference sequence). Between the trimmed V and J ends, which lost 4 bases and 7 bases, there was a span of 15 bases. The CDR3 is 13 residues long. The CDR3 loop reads CASSRRASGEQYF. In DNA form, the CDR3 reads TGTGCCAGCAGCCGGCGGGCTTCAGGAGAGCAGTACTTC.

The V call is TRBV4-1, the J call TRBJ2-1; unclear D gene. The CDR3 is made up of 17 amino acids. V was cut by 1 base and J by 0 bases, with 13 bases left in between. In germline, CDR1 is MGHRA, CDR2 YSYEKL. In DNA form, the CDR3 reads TGCGCCAGCAGCCAAGTCTTTGGGCAGACCTCCTACAATGAGCAGTTCTTC. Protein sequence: CASSQVFGQTSYNEQFF.

The CDR3 is CASSFGGKAFF. The CDR3 region has the DNA TGTGCCAGCAGCTTCGGAGGGAAGGCTTTCTTT. This chain uses TRBV7-2 with TRBJ1-1; D call uncertain. The V end lost 3 bases, the J end lost 11 bases, and 10 bases lay between the germline ends. CDR1 and CDR2 (germline): SGHTA, FQGNSA. This CDR3 has 11 residues.

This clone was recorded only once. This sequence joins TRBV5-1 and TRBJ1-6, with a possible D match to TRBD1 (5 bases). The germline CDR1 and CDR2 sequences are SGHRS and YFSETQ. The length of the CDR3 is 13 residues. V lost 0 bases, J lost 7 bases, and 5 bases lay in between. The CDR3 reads CASSLAGNSPLHF. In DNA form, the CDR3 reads TGCGCCAGCAGCTTGGCAGGGAATTCACCCCTCCACTTT.

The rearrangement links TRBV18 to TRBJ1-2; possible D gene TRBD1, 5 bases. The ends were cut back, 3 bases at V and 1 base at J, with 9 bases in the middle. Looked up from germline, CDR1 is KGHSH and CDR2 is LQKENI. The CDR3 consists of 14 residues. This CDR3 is CASSPQGNNYGYTF. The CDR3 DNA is TGTGCCAGCTCACCCCAGGGCAATAACTATGGCTACACCTTC.

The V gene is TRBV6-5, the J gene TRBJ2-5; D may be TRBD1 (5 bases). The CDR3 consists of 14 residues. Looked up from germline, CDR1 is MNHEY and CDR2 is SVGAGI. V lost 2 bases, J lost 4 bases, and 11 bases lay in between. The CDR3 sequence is CASSYRGWSETQYF. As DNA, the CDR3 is TGTGCCAGCAGTTACAGGGGTTGGTCAGAGACCCAGTACTTC.

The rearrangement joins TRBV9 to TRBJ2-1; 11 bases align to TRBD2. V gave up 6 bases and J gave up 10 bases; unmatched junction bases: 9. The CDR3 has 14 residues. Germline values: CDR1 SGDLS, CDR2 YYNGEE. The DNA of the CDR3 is TGTGCCAGCACCCCCGGGACTAGCGGTTTAGAGCAGTTCTTC. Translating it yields CASTPGTSGLEQFF.

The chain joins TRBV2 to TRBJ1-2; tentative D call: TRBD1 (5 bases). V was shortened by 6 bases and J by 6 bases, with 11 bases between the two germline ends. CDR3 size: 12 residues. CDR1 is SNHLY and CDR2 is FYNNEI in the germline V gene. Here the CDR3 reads CASRMTVNGYTF. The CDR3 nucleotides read TGTGCCAGCAGGATGACAGTAAATGGCTACACCTTC.

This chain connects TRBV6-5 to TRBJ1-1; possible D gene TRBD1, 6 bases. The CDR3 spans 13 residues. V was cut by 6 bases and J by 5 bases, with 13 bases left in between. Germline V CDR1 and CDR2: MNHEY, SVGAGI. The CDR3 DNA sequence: TGTGCCAGCAGACGGGGGGCTAGGACTGAAGCTTTCTTT. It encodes CASRRGARTEAFF.

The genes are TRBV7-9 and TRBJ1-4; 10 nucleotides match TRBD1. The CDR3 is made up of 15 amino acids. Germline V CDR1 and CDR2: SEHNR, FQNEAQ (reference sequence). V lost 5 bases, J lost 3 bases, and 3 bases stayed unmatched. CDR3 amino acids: CASSPGQGANEKLFF. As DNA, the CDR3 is TGTGCCAGCAGCCCTGGACAGGGGGCTAATGAAAAACTGTTTTTT.

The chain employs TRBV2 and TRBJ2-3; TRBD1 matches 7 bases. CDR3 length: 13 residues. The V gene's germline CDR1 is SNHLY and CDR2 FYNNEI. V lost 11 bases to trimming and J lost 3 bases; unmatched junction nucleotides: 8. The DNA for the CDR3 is TGTGCCGCTACAGGGGTTGTGACAGATACGCAGTATTTT. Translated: CAATGVVTDTQYF.